These 31 T cell receptor beta chains were all obtained from the same sample, sequenced in a study of CD8+ T cells in alopecia areata listed by TCRdb under 2018. The library was generated by the immunoSEQ multiplex PCR assay. For TCR sequencing, RNA was extracted from every sample and reverse transcribed into cDNA to serve as template. Here the immuneACCESS table is served through TCRdb, limited to in-frame sequences with V and J called. Missing clones are a known gap in these copies; in checked studies unresolved V genes cover under half, and the rest lacks a known reason. The sample table records 150,000 or so clones; about 54% of these occur just once. Clones ranked in the top ten supply less than 5% of the sample. Material: CD4+ T cells sorted from blood. These receptors were obtained from a human donor in good health.

Points on this clone: The sample holds other DNA sequences that translate to the same CDR3. V and J are TRBV7-9 and TRBJ2-3; no definite D call. V lost 5 bases and J 5 bases, leaving 5 bases between the germline ends. Germline lookup yields CDR1 SEHNR and CDR2 FQNEAQ (reference sequence). This CDR3 spans 11 amino acids. The CDR3 here is CASSQEDTQYF. The DNA for the CDR3 is TGTGCCAGCAGCCAAGAAGATACGCAGTATTTT.

The chain couples TRBV6-5 to TRBJ1-1; D remains unclear. The germline V and J ends were trimmed by 0 bases and 7 bases, with 9 bases remaining between them. Germline CDR1 is MNHEY and CDR2 is SVGAGI. This CDR3 comprises 13 residues. CDR3 nucleotides: TGTGCCAGCAGTTACTCGAGTCACCTTGAAGCTTTCTTT. Amino acids: CASSYSSHLEAFF.

The gene calls are TRBV6-5 and TRBJ2-3, with 10 bases lining up with TRBD2. V was pared by 4 bases and J by 4 bases, with 8 bases of the junction left unmatched. The CDR3 has 16 residues. The germline V gene has CDR1 MNHEY and CDR2 SVGAGI. CDR3 DNA sequence: TGTGCCAGCAGTTCTCAAGCGGGAGGGATCGCAGATACGCAGTATTTT. It yields the protein CASSSQAGGIADTQYF.

The chain combines TRBV29-1 with TRBJ2-5; D is ambiguous. This CDR3 is built from 11 residues. Trimming shortened V by 7 bases and J by 7 bases, and 13 bases separated the two germline ends. Germline-derived CDR1 and CDR2 are SQVTM and ANQGSEA. CDR3 DNA: TGCAGCGCCGGCGGTAAGGGGACCCAGTACTTC. This sequence encodes CSAGGKGTQYF.

This clone was seen only a few times. The chain is built from TRBV28 and TRBJ2-7; D is perhaps TRBD1 or TRBD2 (5 bases each). Germline CDR1 reads MDHEN; CDR2 reads SYDVKM. The CDR3 is made up of 15 amino acids. V was clipped by 5 bases and J by 2 bases, with 16 bases between them. The CDR3: CASSTPGTAPYEQYF. In DNA form, the CDR3 reads TGTGCCAGCAGTACCCCCGGGACGGCCCCCTACGAGCAGTACTTC.

The genes are TRBV6-5 and TRBJ2-7; D is undetermined. The CDR3 totals 15 residues. Germline lookup yields CDR1 MNHEY and CDR2 SVGAGI. Trimming removed 0 bases from V and 2 bases from J, with 11 bases in between. In nucleotides, the CDR3 is TGTGCCAGCAGTTACTCGTTTCCTAATCCCTACGAGCAGTACTTC. It encodes CASSYSFPNPYEQYF.

This rearrangement joins TRBV10-3 to TRBJ2-7; perhaps TRBD2 as D (6 bases). Germline loops: CDR1 ENHRY, CDR2 SYGVKD. The CDR3 is made up of 15 amino acids. V lost 2 bases to trimming and J lost 0 bases, with 11 bases between them. This chain's CDR3 is CAISEPGLSSYEQYF. The DNA for the CDR3 is TGTGCCATCAGTGAGCCAGGACTAAGCTCCTACGAGCAGTACTTC.

The chain carries TRBV5-6 and TRBJ1-2; D possibly corresponds to TRBD1 (6 bases). The germline V gene has CDR1 SGHDT and CDR2 YYEEEE. Trimming removed 4 bases from V and 6 bases from J, with 13 bases in between. The length of the CDR3 is 13 residues. The CDR3 protein is CASSPKQGNGYTF. The DNA for the CDR3 is TGTGCCAGCAGCCCAAAACAGGGAAATGGCTACACCTTC.

The chain employs TRBV30 and TRBJ1-1; D remains ambiguous. V dropped 7 bases and J dropped 1 base, with 10 bases sitting between them. Germline values: CDR1 GTSNPN, CDR2 SVGIG (reference sequence). CDR3 length: 12 amino acids. In DNA, the CDR3 is TGTGCCTTGTTTGTCGGGAACACTGAAGCTTTCTTT. Translating it yields CALFVGNTEAFF.

This clone was seen at least ten times. This sequence joins TRBV7-2 and TRBJ1-3; D unresolved. Germline CDR1 SGHTA, CDR2 FQGNSA. CDR3 length: 15 amino acids. V lost 2 bases, J lost 0 bases, and 8 bases lay in between. Written as DNA, the CDR3 is TGTGCCAGCAGCTTATCGCCCAGCTCTGGAAACACCATATATTTT. Translation: CASSLSPSSGNTIYF.

A few counts support this clone. V usage is TRBV9 and J usage is TRBJ2-5; no firm D call. The CDR3 totals 15 residues. V was pared by 1 base and J by 5 bases, with 15 bases between. Germline loops: CDR1 SGDLS, CDR2 YYNGEE. DNA for the CDR3: TGTGCCAGCAGCGTACAGGCTTTTTCGGTGGAGACCCAGTACTTC. Translation gives CASSVQAFSVETQYF.

The chain carries TRBV6-6 and TRBJ2-6; either TRBD1 or TRBD2 may fit D (6 bases each). Germline lookup yields CDR1 MNHNY and CDR2 SVGAGI (reference sequence). The CDR3 runs 15 residues. V was pared by 6 bases and J by 4 bases, with 13 bases between. Written as DNA, the CDR3 is TGTGCCAGCAGAAAGGAGGGGGTAGGGGCCAACGTCCTGACTTTC. Residues: CASRKEGVGANVLTF.

The rearrangement uses TRBV30 and TRBJ2-7; maybe TRBD1 (6 bases). Per germline, CDR1 GTSNPN and CDR2 SVGIG (reference sequence). The V end was cut by 3 bases, the J end by 0 bases, with 18 bases between. The CDR3 is made up of 16 amino acids. CDR3 residues: CAWSRSTGTSSYEQYF. The CDR3 nucleotides read TGTGCCTGGAGCCGCTCTACTGGGACATCCTCCTACGAGCAGTACTTC. The full variable domain, in which reference TRBV30 and TRBJ2-7 provide the parts outside the CDR3, is SQTIHQWPATLVQPVGSPLSLECTVEGTSNPNLYWYRQAAGRGLQLLFYSVGIGQISSEVPQNLSASRPQDRQFILSSKKLLLSDSGFYLCAWSRSTGTSSYEQYFGPGTRLTVT.

As for this clone: A read error may be the cause here, since a much bigger clone is one base away. The chain carries TRBV6-6 and TRBJ1-2; no reliable D call. Per germline, CDR1 MNHNY and CDR2 SVGAGI (reference sequence). This CDR3 is 12 amino acids long. DNA of the CDR3: TGTGCCAGCGATTGGGGTGACTATGCCTACACCTTC. Protein sequence: CASDWGDYAYTF.

This clone was recorded many times. The rearrangement uses TRBV2 and TRBJ2-5, with 8 bases aligning to TRBD1. CDR3 size: 16 residues. Germline CDR1 reads SNHLY; CDR2 reads FYNNEI. Trimming cost V 7 bases and J 5 bases; bases outside gene matches: 15. CDR3 in DNA: TGTGCCAGCACAAGATCCGGACAGGGTTTGAAGGAGACCCAGTACTTC. Its protein product is CASTRSGQGLKETQYF.

In its sample, this clone was seen a few times. CDR3: CASSGGQGTSSGNTIYF. The CDR3 DNA follows: TGTGCCAGCAGTGGGGGACAGGGAACGAGCTCTGGAAACACCATATATTTT. The chain links TRBV25-1 to TRBJ1-3; 9 nucleotides align to TRBD1. The germline V gene has CDR1 MGHDK and CDR2 SYGVNS. V dropped 4 bases and J dropped 0; count of bases not matched to a gene: 7. The CDR3 loop spans 17 amino acids. The whole variable domain, filled in from reference TRBV25-1 and TRBJ1-3, reads EADIYQTPRYLVIGTGKKITLECSQTMGHDKMYWYQQDPGMELHLIHYSYGVNSTEKGDLSSESTVSRIRTEHFPLTLESARPSHTSQYLCASSGGQGTSSGNTIYFGEGSWLTVV.

The chain combines TRBV7-9 with TRBJ1-5; the D is unclear. The V end was cut by 0 bases, the J end by 3 bases, with 9 bases between. This CDR3 comprises 15 residues. CDR1 and CDR2 from the germline V gene are SEHNR and FQNEAQ (reference sequence). CDR3 region: CASSLAGRNNQPQHF. In nucleotides, the CDR3 is TGTGCCAGCAGCTTAGCCGGGAGAAACAATCAGCCCCAGCATTTT.

The V and J genes are TRBV30 and TRBJ1-2, with D uncertain. V shed 4 bases and J shed 8 bases, with 11 bases lying between them. From germline, CDR1 is GTSNPN and CDR2 SVGIG (reference sequence). The CDR3 spans 11 residues. The CDR3 region has the DNA TGTGCCTGGACCCCTTCCTACGGCTACACCTTC. Protein: CAWTPSYGYTF.

The rearrangement joins TRBV28 to TRBJ2-6; 7 nucleotides match TRBD1. Looked up from germline, CDR1 is MDHEN and CDR2 is SYDVKM. The CDR3 loop spans 18 amino acids. The J segment lost 1 base and the V segment lost 10 bases, leaving 16 bases of the junction unmatched. CDR3 loop: CATEAPTGDPSGANVLTF. CDR3 nucleotides: TGTGCCACGGAGGCCCCCACAGGGGACCCTTCTGGGGCCAACGTCCTGACTTTC.

This sequence joins TRBV4-2 and TRBJ2-3, with a weak D call TRBD2 (5 bases). Trimming removed 2 bases from V and 5 bases from J, with 14 bases in between. This CDR3 comprises 15 residues. The germline CDR1 and CDR2 sequences are LGHNA and YNFKEQ. The CDR3 reads CASSQISPSQDTQYF. The CDR3 nucleotides are TGTGCCAGCAGCCAAATAAGCCCTAGCCAAGATACGCAGTATTTT.

This clone was seen only a few times. Here the CDR3 DNA reads TGTGCCTGGACTTTGGGGCACGGGGCCAACGTCCTGACTTTC. Translated: CAWTLGHGANVLTF. The chain recombines TRBV30 with TRBJ2-6; tentatively, D is TRBD1 (5 bases). The CDR3 totals 14 residues. The germline V gene has CDR1 GTSNPN and CDR2 SVGIG (reference sequence). V lost 4 bases to trimming and J lost 4 bases, with 11 bases between them.

This clone has only a few counts. V is TRBV9 and J is TRBJ2-3; 13 bases are a match to TRBD2. Looked up from germline, CDR1 is SGDLS and CDR2 is YYNGEE. V trimming: 4 bases; J trimming: 0 bases; junction bases outside the gene matches: 8. The CDR3 is 18 amino acids. The DNA for the CDR3 is TGTGCCAGCAGCCCAGGGACTAGCGGGGCCTTAAGCACAGATACGCAGTATTTT. Translating it yields CASSPGTSGALSTDTQYF.

The chain joins TRBV5-1 to TRBJ2-6, with a weak D call TRBD1 (6 bases). The CDR3 runs 17 residues. Trimming pared 3 bases from V and 0 bases from J, leaving 13 bases between. The germline V gene encodes CDR1 SGHRS and CDR2 YFSETQ. CDR3 sequence reads: CASSSDDRSSGANVLTF. CDR3 DNA: TGCGCCAGCAGCTCCGACGACAGGAGCTCTGGGGCCAACGTCCTGACTTTC.

V and J are TRBV6-4 and TRBJ1-5; D remains unclear. Germline CDR1 and CDR2: MRHNA and SNTAGT. The CDR3 runs 13 residues. Trimming took 0 bases from V and 7 from J, leaving 7 bases between them. The CDR3 sequence is CASSDSVGQPQHF. The DNA for the CDR3 is TGTGCCAGCAGTGACTCAGTGGGCCAGCCCCAGCATTTT.

The V call is TRBV30, the J call TRBJ1-1; no reliable D call. This CDR3 comprises 12 residues. Germline V gene lookup returns CDR1 GTSNPN and CDR2 SVGIG (reference sequence). The ends were cut back, 1 base at V and 4 bases at J, with 7 bases in the middle. The CDR3 coding sequence is TGTGCCTGGAGTGGAGTTAGCACTGAAGCTTTCTTT. Protein product: CAWSGVSTEAFF. Supplemented by reference TRBV30 and TRBJ1-1, the full variable domain reads SQTIHQWPATLVQPVGSPLSLECTVEGTSNPNLYWYRQAAGRGLQLLFYSVGIGQISSEVPQNLSASRPQDRQFILSSKKLLLSDSGFYLCAWSGVSTEAFFGQGTRLTVV.

CDR3 DNA sequence: TGTGCCAGCAGTGAAGCCCGTCCAGGGTTAGCCAAAAACATTCAGTACTTC. Encoded protein: CASSEARPGLAKNIQYF. The chain joins TRBV2 to TRBJ2-4, with a tentative D call TRBD1 (5 bases). The CDR3 totals 17 residues. V was clipped by 0 bases and J by 0 bases, with 12 bases between them. Germline CDR1 SNHLY, CDR2 FYNNEI.

This chain connects TRBV25-1 to TRBJ1-2; 9 bases are shared with TRBD1. V shed 11 bases and J 4 bases; nucleotides not matched to a gene: 11. The germline V gene has CDR1 MGHDK and CDR2 SYGVNS. This CDR3 comprises 14 residues. The CDR3: CALRQGEPPYGYTF. The CDR3 coding sequence is TGTGCCCTCAGACAGGGGGAGCCTCCCTATGGCTACACCTTC.

The chain recombines TRBV9 with TRBJ1-1; possibly TRBD1 for D (5 bases). Per germline, CDR1 SGDLS and CDR2 YYNGEE. CDR3 length: 12 residues. Trimming cost V 5 bases and J 8 bases, with 13 bases left between them. The CDR3 is CASSSTGREAFF. The CDR3 DNA follows: TGTGCCAGCAGTTCTACGGGACGGGAAGCTTTCTTT.

The J gene is TRBJ1-1, the V gene TRBV19; 7 positions match TRBD1. The CDR3 covers 14 residues. V lost 7 bases and J lost 1; bases outside the gene matches: 6. Looked up from germline, CDR1 is LNHDA and CDR2 is SQIVND (reference sequence). The CDR3 loop is CASTLTGENTEAFF. As DNA, the CDR3 is TGTGCCAGTACTCTCACAGGGGAGAACACTGAAGCTTTCTTT.

The chain couples TRBV29-1 to TRBJ2-5, with 9 bases fitting TRBD1. The length of the CDR3 is 15 residues. V dropped 6 bases and J dropped 5; count of bases not matched to a gene: 13. Looked up from germline, CDR1 is SQVTM and CDR2 is ANQGSEA. Here the CDR3 reads CSVAGQGRRIETQYF. The CDR3 DNA reads TGCAGCGTCGCGGGACAGGGACGTAGGATTGAGACCCAGTACTTC.

The genes are TRBV29-1 and TRBJ1-2; TRBD1 matches at 9 bases. V lost 7 bases, J lost 8 bases, and 5 bases stayed unmatched. The CDR3 covers 11 residues. Germline assignment: CDR1 SQVTM and CDR2 ANQGSEA. The CDR3 sequence: CSARTGDGYTF. DNA of the CDR3: TGCAGCGCAAGGACAGGGGACGGCTACACCTTC.